These 22 T cell receptor beta chains were all obtained from the same sample, sequenced in a study of CD8 T cells in ankylosing spondylitis. TCRdb fed the 5' RACE reads into MiXCR, producing one record per CDR3 protein. This sample yields roughly 130,000 distinct CDR3 sequences, of which roughly 13% are seen a single time; approximately 3.1% belongs to the top ten. The sample taken for sequencing was blood, either unsorted or a sorted T cell fraction (not recorded which). These receptor sequences come from a female donor with ankylosing spondylitis or in good health (not recorded which).

This clonotype was found a few times. The DNA of the CDR3 is TGTGCCAGCAGCTTTAACGGGGAAACGGTGCAGTACTTC. It codes for CASSFNGETVQYF. The genes are TRBV7-2 and TRBJ2-7, with D perhaps matching TRBD2 (5 bases). The germline V gene encodes CDR1 SGHTA and CDR2 FQGNSA. This CDR3 contains 13 residues. Deletions cut 3 bases from V and 9 bases from J, with 15 bases between.

This clonotype was observed a few times. The chain joins TRBV7-8 to TRBJ2-4; no reliable D call. Per the germline V gene, CDR1 is SGHVS and CDR2 is FQNEAQ. V lost 8 bases and J 3 bases, leaving 11 bases between the germline ends. CDR3 length: 13 residues. CDR3 loop: CASSYSDKNIQYF. Here the CDR3 DNA reads TGTGCCAGCTCCTACTCCGACAAAAACATTCAGTACTTC.

This clonotype came up many times. V usage is TRBV29-1 and J usage is TRBJ2-7; D remains unclear. The CDR3 runs 12 residues. CDR1 and CDR2 from the germline V gene are SQVTM and ANQGSEA. The ends were cut back, 4 bases at V and 7 bases at J, with 14 bases in the middle. The CDR3 DNA sequence: TGCAGCGTTGGGACGGTGGGTGGGGAGCAGTACTTC. This gives the protein CSVGTVGGEQYF.

At least ten counts were recorded for this clonotype. The chain uses TRBV5-1 and TRBJ2-7; 12 bases are shared with TRBD1. Losses at the gene ends were 1 base for V and 6 bases for J; bases not matched to a gene: 5. Germline V gene data show CDR1 as SGHRS and CDR2 as YFSETQ. This CDR3 is built from 15 residues. CDR3 nucleotides: TGCGCCAGCAGCTTGTCCGGGACAGGGGGCGTCGAGCAGTACTTC. Translated, it gives CASSLSGTGGVEQYF.

The chain uses TRBV20-1 and TRBJ2-7; either TRBD1 or TRBD2 may supply D (5 bases each). Trimming cost V 3 bases and J 3 bases, with 12 bases left between them. The CDR3 runs to 13 residues. In germline, CDR1 is DFQATT, CDR2 SNEGSKA (reference sequence). As DNA, the CDR3 is TGCAGTGCTAGGACTGGGGGTGGCTACGAGCAGTACTTC. This encodes CSARTGGGYEQYF.

The chain recombines TRBV2 with TRBJ2-1; D possibly corresponds to TRBD2 (6 bases). In germline, CDR1 is SNHLY, CDR2 FYNNEI. The V end was cut by 6 bases, the J end by 5 bases, with 8 bases between. This CDR3 spans 12 amino acids. The CDR3 spells CASRRDNNEQFF. For the CDR3, the DNA is TGTGCCAGCAGGCGGGATAACAATGAGCAGTTCTTC.

Ten or more counts support this clonotype. This sequence joins TRBV5-1 and TRBJ1-2; 8 nucleotides align to TRBD1. Per the germline V gene, CDR1 is SGHRS and CDR2 is YFSETQ. Germline trimming cut 4 bases from V and 0 bases from J; bases unmatched to any gene: 5. The CDR3 sequence is 15 residues long. The CDR3 here is CASSPTGGTNYGYTF. CDR3 coding DNA: TGCGCCAGCAGCCCCACAGGGGGTACTAACTATGGCTACACCTTC.

This clonotype occurred many times. The chain uses TRBV5-1 and TRBJ2-2; D not certain. Trimming cost V 4 bases and J 7 bases, with 11 bases left between them. CDR1 and CDR2 (germline): SGHRS, YFSETQ. The CDR3 is 13 amino acids. CDR3 region: CASSRALVGELFF. CDR3 DNA: TGCGCCAGCAGCAGGGCCTTGGTCGGGGAGCTGTTTTTT.

This clonotype occurred a few times. CDR3 nucleotides: TGTGCCAGCAGTTTAGCCGGGGAAAGCAATCAGCCCCAGCATTTT. Amino acid sequence: CASSLAGESNQPQHF. The V call is TRBV12-3 or TRBV12-4, the J call TRBJ1-5; D is uncertain. V was trimmed by 0 bases and J by 1 base, leaving 7 bases between them. The CDR3 has 15 amino acids.

In this sample, this clonotype turned up a few times. The gene calls are TRBV7-2 and TRBJ2-1; 8 nucleotides match TRBD2. The CDR3 contains 14 residues. J was trimmed by 6 bases and V by 3 bases; bases with no gene match: 4. In germline, CDR1 is SGHTA, CDR2 FQGNSA. In nucleotides, the CDR3 is TGTGCCAGCAGCTTGACGGGAGGGCTCAATGAGCAGTTCTTC. This sequence encodes CASSLTGGLNEQFF.

The J gene is TRBJ2-3, the V gene TRBV11-3; D unclear. This CDR3 contains 13 residues. Germline-derived CDR1 and CDR2 are SGHNT and YENEEA. The V and J ends lost 3 bases and 2 bases respectively, with 6 bases between them. CDR3 coding DNA: TGTGCCAGCAGCTTGGAGTACACAGATACGCAGTATTTT. It specifies CASSLEYTDTQYF.

This clonotype was detected many times. This chain uses TRBV5-1 with TRBJ2-3; 8 bases align to TRBD1. The CDR3 totals 15 residues. J lost 4 bases, V lost 7 bases, and 11 bases had no gene match. Germline values: CDR1 SGHRS, CDR2 YFSETQ. CDR3 bases: TGCGCCAGCCGCAAAGAGGACAGGGCCCCAGATACGCAGTATTTT. Its protein is CASRKEDRAPDTQYF.

This clonotype was observed a handful of times. CDR3 protein: CASSQVPEETQYF. The CDR3 DNA reads as TGCGCCAGCAGCCAAGTCCCCGAAGAGACCCAGTACTTC. The chain combines TRBV4-1 with TRBJ2-5, with no clear D. The CDR3 loop spans 13 amino acids. V lost 1 base, J lost 3 bases, and 6 bases lay in between. In germline, CDR1 is MGHRA, CDR2 YSYEKL.

This clonotype came up a few times. The junction departs from germline at one end; a sequencing error may be responsible. The chain links TRBV3-1 to TRBJ2-5; perhaps TRBD2 as D (5 bases). Germline CDR1 is LGHDT and CDR2 is YNNKEL (reference sequence). The CDR3 length is 15 residues. The CDR3 is CASGHVGGRQETQYF. DNA for the CDR3: TGTGCCAGCGGCCACGTTGGTGGGAGACAAGAGACCCAGTACTTC.

The chain uses TRBV29-1 and TRBJ2-3, with D tentatively TRBD1 (6 bases). Germline V gene data show CDR1 as SQVTM and CDR2 as ANQGSEA. V lost 0 bases and J lost 4, with 14 bases in between. The CDR3 runs 15 residues. In DNA, the CDR3 is TGCAGCGTTGAAGATGGGGGCGAAATCGCAGATACGCAGTATTTT. It is translated as CSVEDGGEIADTQYF.

This clonotype was detected only a few times. This chain uses TRBV5-1 with TRBJ2-1; 10 bases align to TRBD2. V shed 3 bases and J 6 bases; nucleotides not matched to a gene: 6. CDR3 length: 15 residues. In germline, CDR1 is SGHRS, CDR2 YFSETQ. CDR3 region: CASSSSGRYPNEQFF. The CDR3 DNA reads as TGCGCCAGCAGCTCTAGCGGGAGATATCCCAATGAGCAGTTCTTC. The full variable domain, with the rest looked up from reference TRBV5-1 and TRBJ2-1, is KAGVTQTPRYLIKTRGQQVTLSCSPISGHRSVSWYQQTPGQGLQFLFEYFSETQRNKGNFPGRFSGRQFSNSRSEMNVSTLELGDSALYLCASSSSGRYPNEQFFGPGTRLTVL.

The chain joins TRBV5-1 to TRBJ2-3; tentative D call: TRBD1 (5 bases). The CDR3 sequence is 16 residues long. V shed 4 bases and J shed 2 bases, with 17 bases lying between them. Germline-derived CDR1 and CDR2 are SGHRS and YFSETQ. The CDR3 protein is CASSPGHHGATDTQYF. In DNA, the CDR3 is TGCGCCAGCAGCCCTGGACACCACGGAGCCACAGATACGCAGTATTTT.

The J gene is TRBJ2-1, the V gene TRBV7-2, with D possibly being TRBD2 (7 bases). The CDR3 has 15 residues. Germline V gives CDR1 SGHTA, CDR2 FQGNSA. The germline V and J ends were trimmed by 2 bases and 8 bases, with 16 bases remaining between them. In DNA, the CDR3 is TGTGCCAGCAGCTTAAGGGGGAGGGCCGACGATGAGCAGTTCTTC. It translates to CASSLRGRADDEQFF.

In this sample, this clonotype turned up many times. J is TRBJ2-2 and V is TRBV29-1, with 9 positions matching TRBD1. This CDR3 region has 14 residues. Per germline, CDR1 SQVTM and CDR2 ANQGSEA. The J segment lost 4 bases and the V segment lost 7 bases, leaving 7 bases of the junction unmatched. CDR3 amino acids: CSGATGGITGELFF. Written as DNA, the CDR3 is TGCAGCGGCGCAACAGGGGGCATCACCGGGGAGCTGTTTTTT.

This clonotype was picked up many times. The J gene is TRBJ2-1, the V gene TRBV27, with 8 bases lining up with TRBD2. V lost 8 bases, J lost 4 bases, and 10 bases stayed unmatched. The germline V gene has CDR1 MNHEY and CDR2 SMNVEV (reference sequence). The CDR3 length is 15 residues. The CDR3 DNA reads TGTGCCAGCGATCTAAGCGGGAGAGTATACAATGAGCAGTTCTTC. Translation: CASDLSGRVYNEQFF.

V is TRBV5-1 and J is TRBJ2-4; 10 bases align to TRBD2. With V trimmed by 0 bases and J by 6 bases, 3 bases remained unmatched. CDR1 and CDR2 from the germline V gene are SGHRS and YFSETQ. CDR3 size: 15 residues. CDR3 nucleotide sequence: TGCGCCAGCAGCTTGGAGGCTAGCGGGGGAAACATTCAGTACTTC. Translating it yields CASSLEASGGNIQYF.

This clonotype came up many times. This chain links TRBV20-1 with TRBJ2-7, with no clear D. The germline CDR1 and CDR2 sequences are DFQATT and SNEGSKA (reference sequence). The CDR3 loop spans 14 amino acids. Trimming pared 0 bases from V and 3 bases from J, leaving 12 bases between. This CDR3 is CSARDRKTYYEQYF. The CDR3 DNA reads as TGCAGTGCTAGAGACCGGAAAACGTACTACGAGCAGTACTTC.